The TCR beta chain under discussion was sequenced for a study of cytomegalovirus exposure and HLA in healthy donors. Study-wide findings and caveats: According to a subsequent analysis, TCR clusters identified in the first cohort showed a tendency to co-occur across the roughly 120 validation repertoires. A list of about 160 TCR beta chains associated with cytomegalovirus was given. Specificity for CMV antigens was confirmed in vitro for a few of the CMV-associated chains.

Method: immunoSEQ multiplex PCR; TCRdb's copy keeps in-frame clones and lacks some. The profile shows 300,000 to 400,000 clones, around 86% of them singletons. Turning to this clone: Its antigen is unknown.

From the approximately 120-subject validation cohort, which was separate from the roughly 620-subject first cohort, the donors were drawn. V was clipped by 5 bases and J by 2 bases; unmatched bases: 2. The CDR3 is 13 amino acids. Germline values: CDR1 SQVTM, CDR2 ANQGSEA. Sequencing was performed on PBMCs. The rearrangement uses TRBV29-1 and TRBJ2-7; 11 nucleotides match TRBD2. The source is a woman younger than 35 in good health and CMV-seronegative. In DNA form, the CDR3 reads TGCAGCGTTATAGCGGGGGGGACCTACGAGCAGTACTTC. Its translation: CSVIAGGTYEQYF.